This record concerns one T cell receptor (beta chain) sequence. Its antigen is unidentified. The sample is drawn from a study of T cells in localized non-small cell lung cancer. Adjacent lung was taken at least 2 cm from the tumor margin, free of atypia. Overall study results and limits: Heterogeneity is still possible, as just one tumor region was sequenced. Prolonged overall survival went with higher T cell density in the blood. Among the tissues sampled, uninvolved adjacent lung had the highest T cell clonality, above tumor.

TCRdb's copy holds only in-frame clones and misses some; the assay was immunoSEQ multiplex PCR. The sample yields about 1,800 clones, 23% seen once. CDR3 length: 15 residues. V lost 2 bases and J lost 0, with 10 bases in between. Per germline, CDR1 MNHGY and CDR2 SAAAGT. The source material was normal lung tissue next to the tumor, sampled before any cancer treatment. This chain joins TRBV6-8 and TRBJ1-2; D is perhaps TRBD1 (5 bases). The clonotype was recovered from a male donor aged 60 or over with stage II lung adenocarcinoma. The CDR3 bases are TGTGCCAGCAGTTACACAGGCCTCGCTAACTATGGCTACACCTTC. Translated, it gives CASSYTGLANYGYTF.